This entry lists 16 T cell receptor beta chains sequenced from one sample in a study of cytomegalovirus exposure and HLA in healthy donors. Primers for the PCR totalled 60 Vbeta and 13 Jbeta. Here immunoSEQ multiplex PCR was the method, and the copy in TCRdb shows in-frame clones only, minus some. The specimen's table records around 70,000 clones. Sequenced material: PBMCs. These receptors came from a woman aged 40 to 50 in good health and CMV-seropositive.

The CDR3 reads CAISNGALLANTGELFF. DNA of the CDR3: TGTGCCATCAGCAACGGTGCATTACTAGCGAACACCGGGGAGCTGTTTTTT. The chain has TRBV10-3 and TRBJ2-2; a weak D match, TRBD2 (5 bases). This CDR3 has 17 amino acids. Germline V gene sequence: CDR1 ENHRY, CDR2 SYGVKD. Trimming left V 6 bases short and J 0 bases short, with 17 bases between.

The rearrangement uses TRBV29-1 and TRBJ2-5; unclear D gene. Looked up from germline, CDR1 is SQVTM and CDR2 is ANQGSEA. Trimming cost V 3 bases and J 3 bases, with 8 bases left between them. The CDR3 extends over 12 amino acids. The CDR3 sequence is CSVEAEEETQYF. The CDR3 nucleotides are TGCAGCGTTGAGGCAGAAGAAGAGACCCAGTACTTC.

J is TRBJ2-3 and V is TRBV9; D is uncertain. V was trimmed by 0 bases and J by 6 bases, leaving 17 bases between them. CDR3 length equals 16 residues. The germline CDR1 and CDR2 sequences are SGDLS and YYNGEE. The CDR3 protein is CASSVVAAPVPDTQYF. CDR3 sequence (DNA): TGTGCCAGCAGCGTAGTGGCTGCCCCCGTTCCGGATACGCAGTATTTT.

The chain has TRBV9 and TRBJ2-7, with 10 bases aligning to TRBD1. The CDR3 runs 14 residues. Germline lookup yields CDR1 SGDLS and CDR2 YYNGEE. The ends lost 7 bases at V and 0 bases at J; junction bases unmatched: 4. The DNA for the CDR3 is TGTGCCAGCGCCGGGACAGGGGCCTCCTACGAGCAGTACTTC. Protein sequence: CASAGTGASYEQYF.

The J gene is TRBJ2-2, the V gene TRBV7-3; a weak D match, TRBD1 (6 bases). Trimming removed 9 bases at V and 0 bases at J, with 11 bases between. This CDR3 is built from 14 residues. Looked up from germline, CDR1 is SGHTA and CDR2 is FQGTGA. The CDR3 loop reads CASSQGANTGELFF. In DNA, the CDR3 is TGTGCCAGTTCACAGGGCGCGAACACCGGGGAGCTGTTTTTT. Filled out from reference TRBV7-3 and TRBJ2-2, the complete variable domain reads GAGVSQTPSNKVTEKGKYVELRCDPISGHTALYWYRQSLGQGPEFLIYFQGTGAADDSGLPNDRFFAVRPEGSVSTLKIQRTERGDSAVYLCASSQGANTGELFFGEGSRLTVL.

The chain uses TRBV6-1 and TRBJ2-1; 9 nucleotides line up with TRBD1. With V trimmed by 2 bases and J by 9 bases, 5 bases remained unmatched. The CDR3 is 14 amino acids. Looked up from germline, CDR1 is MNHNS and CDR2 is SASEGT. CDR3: CASSENRGLGEQFF. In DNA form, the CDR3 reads TGTGCCAGCAGTGAAAACAGGGGGCTGGGTGAGCAGTTCTTC.

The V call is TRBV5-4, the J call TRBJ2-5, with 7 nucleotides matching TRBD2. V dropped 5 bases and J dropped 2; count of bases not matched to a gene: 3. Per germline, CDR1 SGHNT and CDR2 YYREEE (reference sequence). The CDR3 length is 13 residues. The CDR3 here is CASRSGVQETQYF. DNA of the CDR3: TGTGCCAGCAGAAGCGGGGTACAAGAGACCCAGTACTTC.

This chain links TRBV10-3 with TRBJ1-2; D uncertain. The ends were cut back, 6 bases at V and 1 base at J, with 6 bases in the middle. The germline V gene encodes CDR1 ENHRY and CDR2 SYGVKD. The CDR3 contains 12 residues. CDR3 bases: TGTGCCATCAGGGCCAGTAACTATGGCTACACCTTC. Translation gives CAIRASNYGYTF.

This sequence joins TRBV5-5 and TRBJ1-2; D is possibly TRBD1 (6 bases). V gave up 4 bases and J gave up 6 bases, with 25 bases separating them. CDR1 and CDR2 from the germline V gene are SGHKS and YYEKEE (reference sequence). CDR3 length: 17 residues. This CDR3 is CASSPDIYREQVDGYTF. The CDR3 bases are TGTGCCAGCAGCCCCGATATTTACAGGGAACAGGTAGATGGCTACACCTTC.

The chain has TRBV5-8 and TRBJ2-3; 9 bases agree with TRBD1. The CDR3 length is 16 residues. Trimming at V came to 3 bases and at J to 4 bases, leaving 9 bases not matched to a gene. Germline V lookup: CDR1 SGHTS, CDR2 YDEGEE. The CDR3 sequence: CASSSGTGIGADTQYF. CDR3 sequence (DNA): TGTGCCAGCAGCTCTGGGACAGGGATCGGCGCAGATACGCAGTATTTT. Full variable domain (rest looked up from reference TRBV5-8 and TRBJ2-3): EAGVTQSPTHLIKTRGQQATLRCSPISGHTSVYWYQQALGLGLQFLLWYDEGEERNRGNFPPRFSGRQFPNYSSELNVNALELEDSALYLCASSSGTGIGADTQYFGPGTRLTVL.

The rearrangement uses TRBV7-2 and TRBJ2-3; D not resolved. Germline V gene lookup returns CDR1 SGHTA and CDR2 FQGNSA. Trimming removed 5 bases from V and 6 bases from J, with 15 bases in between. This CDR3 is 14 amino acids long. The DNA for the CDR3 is TGTGCCAGCAGCCGTATAAACCACTCGGATACGCAGTATTTT. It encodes CASSRINHSDTQYF.

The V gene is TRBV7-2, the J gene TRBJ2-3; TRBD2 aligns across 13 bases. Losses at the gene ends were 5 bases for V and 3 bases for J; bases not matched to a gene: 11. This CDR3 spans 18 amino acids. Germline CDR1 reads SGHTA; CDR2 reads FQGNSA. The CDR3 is CASSEQPGLAGKTDTQYF. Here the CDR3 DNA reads TGTGCCAGCAGCGAACAACCGGGACTAGCGGGGAAAACAGATACGCAGTATTTT.

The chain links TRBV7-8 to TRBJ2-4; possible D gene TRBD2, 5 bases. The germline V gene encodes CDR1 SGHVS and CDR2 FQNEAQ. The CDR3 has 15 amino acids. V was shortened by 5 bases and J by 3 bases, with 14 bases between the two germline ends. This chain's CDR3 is CASSKWERGKNIQYF. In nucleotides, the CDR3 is TGTGCCAGCAGCAAATGGGAACGGGGCAAAAACATTCAGTACTTC.

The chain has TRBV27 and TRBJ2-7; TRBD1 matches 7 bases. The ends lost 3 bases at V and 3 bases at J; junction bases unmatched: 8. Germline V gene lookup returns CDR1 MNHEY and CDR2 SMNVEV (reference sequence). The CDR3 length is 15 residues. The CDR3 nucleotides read TGTGCCAGCAGTTTTGTAAGACAGGGCAACTACGAGCAGTACTTC. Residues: CASSFVRQGNYEQYF.

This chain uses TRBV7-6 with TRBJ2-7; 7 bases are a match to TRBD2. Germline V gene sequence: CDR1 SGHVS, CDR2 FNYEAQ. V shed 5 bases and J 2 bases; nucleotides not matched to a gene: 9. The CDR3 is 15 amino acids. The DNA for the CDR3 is TGTGCCAGCAGCCCGGACTGGAGCGGGGCCTACGAGCAGTACTTC. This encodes CASSPDWSGAYEQYF.

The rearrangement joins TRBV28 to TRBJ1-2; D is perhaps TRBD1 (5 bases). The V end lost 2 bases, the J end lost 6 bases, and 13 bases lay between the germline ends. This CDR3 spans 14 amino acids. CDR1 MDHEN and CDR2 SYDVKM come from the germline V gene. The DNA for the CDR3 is TGTGCCAGCAGTTTACTTTTGGGGGGAAATGGCTACACCTTC. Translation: CASSLLLGGNGYTF.